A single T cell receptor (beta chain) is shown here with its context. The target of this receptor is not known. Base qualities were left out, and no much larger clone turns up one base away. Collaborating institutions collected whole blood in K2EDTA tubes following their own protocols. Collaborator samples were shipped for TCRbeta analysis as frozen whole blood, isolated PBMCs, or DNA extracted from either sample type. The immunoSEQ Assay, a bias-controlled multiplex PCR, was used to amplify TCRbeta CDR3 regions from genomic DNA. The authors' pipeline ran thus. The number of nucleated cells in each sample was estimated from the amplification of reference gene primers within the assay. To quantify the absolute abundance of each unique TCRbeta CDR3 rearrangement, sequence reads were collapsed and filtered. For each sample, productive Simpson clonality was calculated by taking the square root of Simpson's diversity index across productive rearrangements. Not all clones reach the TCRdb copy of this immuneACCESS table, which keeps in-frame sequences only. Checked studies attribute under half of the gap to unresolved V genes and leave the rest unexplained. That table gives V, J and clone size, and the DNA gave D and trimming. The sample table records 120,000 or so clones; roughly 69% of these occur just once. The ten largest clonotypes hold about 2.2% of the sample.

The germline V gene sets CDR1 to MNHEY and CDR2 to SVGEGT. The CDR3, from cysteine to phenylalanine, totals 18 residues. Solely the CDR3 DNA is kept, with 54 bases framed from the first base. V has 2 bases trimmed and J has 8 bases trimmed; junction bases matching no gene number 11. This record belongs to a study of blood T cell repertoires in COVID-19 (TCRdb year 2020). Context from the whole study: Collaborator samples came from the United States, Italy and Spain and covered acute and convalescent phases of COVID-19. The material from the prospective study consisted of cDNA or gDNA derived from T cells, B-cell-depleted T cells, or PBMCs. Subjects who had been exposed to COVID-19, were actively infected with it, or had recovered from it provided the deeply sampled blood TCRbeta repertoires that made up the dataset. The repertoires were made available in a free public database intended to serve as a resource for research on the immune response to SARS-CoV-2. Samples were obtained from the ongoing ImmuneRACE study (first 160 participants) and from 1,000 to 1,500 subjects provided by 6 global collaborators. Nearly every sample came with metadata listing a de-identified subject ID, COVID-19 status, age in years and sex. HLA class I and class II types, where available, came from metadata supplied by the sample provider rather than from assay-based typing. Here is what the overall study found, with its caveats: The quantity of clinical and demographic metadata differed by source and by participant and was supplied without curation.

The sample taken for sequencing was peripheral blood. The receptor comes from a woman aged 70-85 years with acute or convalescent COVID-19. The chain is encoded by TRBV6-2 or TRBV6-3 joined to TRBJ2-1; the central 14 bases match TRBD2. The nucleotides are TGTGCCAGCAGTTACCCGTTAAGTAGACTAGCGGGAGGGTATGAGCAGTTCTTC. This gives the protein CASSYPLSRLAGGYEQFF.